This T cell receptor (beta chain) was identified in a study of CD8+ T cells in alopecia areata. Study results and caveats: Sequences from scalp samples also cover resident alphabeta T cells of normal skin.

Treatment here: oral pan-JAK inhibitor, 5-10 mg twice daily. The length of the CDR3 is 14 residues. In germline, CDR1 is SEHNR, CDR2 FQNEAQ (reference sequence). V lost 3 bases and J lost 2, with 10 bases in between. This clone was counted only a few times. Its antigen is not identified. Extracted from the samples, RNA was reverse transcribed into cDNA to serve as the sequencing template. TCRdb keeps only in-frame clones here, not all; method: immunoSEQ multiplex PCR. This repertoire shows 80,000 or so clones, approximately 66% found once; its top ten account for about 20%. The clonotype was recovered from a human donor with alopecia areata. The V gene is TRBV7-9, the J gene TRBJ1-1; D is ambiguous. Material: CD8+ T cells sorted from blood, obtained at week 24, from a patient treated with tofacitinib. This CDR3 reads CASSFRTVNTEAFF. In DNA form, the CDR3 reads TGTGCCAGCAGCTTCCGAACCGTAAACACTGAAGCTTTCTTT.